Shown below are 30 T cell receptor beta chains from a single sample sequenced in a study of beta chain features in type 1 diabetes. All of the isolated RNA was reverse transcribed, so expressed TCRB transcripts were sequenced. The method was immunoSEQ multiplex PCR; TCRdb's version includes in-frame clones alone and lacks a portion of them. Seen here are 350,000 to 450,000 clones, approximately 14% observed once, and the top ten hold around 0.039%. The specimen was naive CD4+ T cells from blood. These receptors all stem from a man in his thirties or forties in good health.

The V and J genes are TRBV5-1 and TRBJ2-6; D remains unclear. This CDR3 contains 16 residues. Germline lookup yields CDR1 SGHRS and CDR2 YFSETQ. The ends were cut back, 4 bases at V and 2 bases at J, with 13 bases in the middle. This chain's CDR3 is CASSPYLGAGANVLTF. CDR3 DNA sequence: TGCGCCAGCAGCCCCTACTTGGGCGCTGGGGCCAACGTCCTGACTTTC.

This clone was found a few times. The chain joins TRBV9 to TRBJ2-7; no definite D call. Germline loops: CDR1 SGDLS, CDR2 YYNGEE. The CDR3 is made up of 13 amino acids. Trimming shortened V by 3 bases and J by 6 bases, and 13 bases separated the two germline ends. CDR3 DNA sequence: TGTGCCAGCAGCGCCGCAGTCTCGGGCGAGCAGTACTTC. Translation: CASSAAVSGEQYF.

CDR3 in amino acids: CASSPPRRASGRTDTQYF. For the CDR3, the DNA is TGTGCCAGCTCACCACCTAGGCGAGCTAGCGGGAGAACAGATACGCAGTATTTT. V gene TRBV18 combines with J gene TRBJ2-3, with 10 bases aligning to TRBD2. The V gene end was trimmed by 0 bases and the J gene end by 3 bases; junction bases not matched to a gene: 9. From germline, CDR1 is KGHSH and CDR2 LQKENI. There are 18 residues in the CDR3.

The genes are TRBV11-3 and TRBJ2-6; TRBD1 aligns across 7 bases. The junction had 1 base not matched to a gene; V was cut back by 2 bases and J by 0 bases. The germline gives CDR1 SGHNT, CDR2 YENEEA. The CDR3 has 16 amino acids. The CDR3 coding sequence is TGTGCCAGCAGCTTAAGGGACAGCTCTGGGGCCAACGTCCTGACTTTC. Its translation: CASSLRDSSGANVLTF.

This clone was counted a few times. The chain uses TRBV25-1 and TRBJ1-1; D is ambiguous. Germline V CDR1 and CDR2: MGHDK, SYGVNS. CDR3 length: 12 residues. V was shortened by 7 bases and J by 0 bases, with 6 bases between the two germline ends. The CDR3 region is CASKSMNTEAFF. The CDR3 DNA reads as TGTGCCAGCAAGAGTATGAACACTGAAGCTTTCTTT.

The J gene is TRBJ1-1, the V gene TRBV7-8; 7 bases align to TRBD1. CDR1 and CDR2 from the germline V gene are SGHVS and FQNEAQ. With V trimmed by 5 bases and J by 5 bases, 8 bases remained unmatched. The CDR3 contains 14 residues. This CDR3 is CASSPLTGMTEAFF. The CDR3 region has the DNA TGTGCCAGCAGCCCATTGACAGGGATGACTGAAGCTTTCTTT.

Remarks on this clone: The junction and the germline gene differ at one end; a read error may be behind it. The chain combines TRBV10-3 with TRBJ2-3; TRBD1 matches at 10 bases. CDR3 length equals 16 residues. The germline CDR1 and CDR2 sequences are ENHRY and SYGVKD. In DNA form, the CDR3 reads TGTGCCCTCAGCCCCTCGACAGGGGGCAGGACAGATACGCAGTATTTT. Its translation is CALSPSTGGRTDTQYF.

This clone has a handful of counts. The chain combines TRBV20-1 with TRBJ2-7; D not certain. CDR1 and CDR2 from the germline V gene are DFQATT and SNEGSKA (reference sequence). V was trimmed by 6 bases and J by 3 bases, leaving 3 bases between them. The CDR3 totals 9 residues. The CDR3 coding sequence is TGCAGTGCCAACTACGAGCAGTACGTC. It specifies CSANYEQYV.

This rearrangement joins TRBV6-5 to TRBJ2-7; 7 bases fit TRBD1. The CDR3 consists of 13 residues. Germline trimming cut 7 bases from V and 2 bases from J; bases unmatched to any gene: 5. Germline lookup yields CDR1 MNHEY and CDR2 SVGAGI. CDR3 protein: CASTDRDTYEQYF. In nucleotides, the CDR3 is TGTGCCAGCACTGACAGGGATACCTACGAGCAGTACTTC.

The V gene is TRBV7-9, the J gene TRBJ1-5, with D perhaps matching TRBD1 (5 bases). Germline CDR1 is SEHNR and CDR2 is FQNEAQ (reference sequence). This CDR3 comprises 13 residues. Trimming removed 1 base from V and 9 bases from J, with 10 bases in between. The CDR3 is CASSLGQFSPQHF. CDR3 nucleotide sequence: TGTGCCAGCAGCTTAGGACAGTTTTCGCCCCAGCATTTT.

This clone was counted a few times. This chain uses TRBV5-4 with TRBJ1-2; the D is unclear. Germline V gives CDR1 SGHNT, CDR2 YYREEE (reference sequence). The CDR3 spans 15 residues. V was shortened by 0 bases and J by 5 bases, with 14 bases between the two germline ends. The CDR3 DNA reads as TGTGCCAGCAGCTTGGGACTCGCGACTCTTTATGGCTACACCTTC. It codes for CASSLGLATLYGYTF.

This clone was seen many times. The chain links TRBV29-1 to TRBJ2-3; no clear D gene. The CDR3 is 12 amino acids. Trimming stripped 3 bases from V and 5 bases from J, with 9 bases between. Germline V gene data show CDR1 as SQVTM and CDR2 as ANQGSEA. CDR3 bases: TGCAGCGTTGATCGGGTGGGAGATACGCAGTATTTT. This gives the protein CSVDRVGDTQYF.

This rearrangement joins TRBV6-5 to TRBJ2-2; possible D gene TRBD1, 7 bases. V lost 10 bases, J lost 5 bases, and 14 bases lay in between. This CDR3 has 13 amino acids. Germline V gene sequence: CDR1 MNHEY, CDR2 SVGAGI. CDR3 bases: TGTGCCATCGCCGCAGGGGGGACCGGGGAGCTGTTTTTT. This gives the protein CAIAAGGTGELFF.

The CDR3 region is CASSEDPWDTEAFF. The CDR3 DNA reads as TGTGCCAGCAGTGAAGACCCGTGGGACACTGAAGCTTTCTTT. This chain links TRBV25-1 with TRBJ1-1; no firm D call. The CDR3 covers 14 residues. V was clipped by 2 bases and J by 3 bases, with 10 bases between them. Germline CDR1 MGHDK, CDR2 SYGVNS.

The rearrangement joins TRBV25-1 to TRBJ1-3; no reliable D call. Trimming took off 6 bases at V and 8 bases at J, with 5 bases between the two ends. Germline lookup yields CDR1 MGHDK and CDR2 SYGVNS. The CDR3 is 10 amino acids. CDR3 protein: CASSTDTIYF. The CDR3 coding sequence is TGTGCCAGCAGCACGGACACCATATATTTT. The full variable domain, rest sourced from reference TRBV25-1 and TRBJ1-3, is EADIYQTPRYLVIGTGKKITLECSQTMGHDKMYWYQQDPGMELHLIHYSYGVNSTEKGDLSSESTVSRIRTEHFPLTLESARPSHTSQYLCASSTDTIYFGEGSWLTVV.

This clone was counted a few times. The DNA for the CDR3 is TGCGCCAGCAGCCCGGCGGACCCCGGGGAGCTGTTTTTT. Translating it yields CASSPADPGELFF. The chain has TRBV5-1 and TRBJ2-2; D is ambiguous. CDR1 SGHRS and CDR2 YFSETQ come from the germline V gene. The CDR3 is 13 residues long. Trimming took off 4 bases at V and 6 bases at J, with 10 bases between the two ends.

This clone was counted only a few times. The V and J genes are TRBV2 and TRBJ2-1; TRBD2 matches 13 bases. This CDR3 has 15 amino acids. The germline V gene has CDR1 SNHLY and CDR2 FYNNEI. J lost 7 bases, V lost 4 bases, and 4 bases had no gene match. The CDR3 coding sequence is TGTGCCAGCAGTGGGACTAGCGGGAGTGGTAATGAGCAGTTCTTC. It codes for CASSGTSGSGNEQFF.

This clone was detected only a few times. The chain employs TRBV7-3 and TRBJ2-6, with 7 positions matching TRBD2. V dropped 5 bases and J dropped 0; count of bases not matched to a gene: 7. There are 17 residues in the CDR3. CDR1 is SGHTA and CDR2 is FQGTGA in the germline V gene. DNA of the CDR3: TGTGCCAGCAGCCTCCGGGGAGGGAGCTCTGGGGCCAACGTCCTGACTTTC. Its protein is CASSLRGGSSGANVLTF.

This clone was seen a handful of times. V is TRBV11-2 and J is TRBJ2-5; TRBD1 is a possible D gene (5 bases). The CDR3 has 13 residues. Germline V gene lookup returns CDR1 SGHAT and CDR2 FQNNGV. Trimming cost V 2 bases and J 1 base, with 5 bases left between them. The CDR3 protein is CASSLQGQETQYF. DNA of the CDR3: TGTGCCAGCAGCTTACAGGGCCAAGAGACCCAGTACTTC.

The genes are TRBV7-2 and TRBJ1-3; tentatively, D is TRBD1 (6 bases). Germline loops: CDR1 SGHTA, CDR2 FQGNSA. The CDR3 contains 14 residues. V was shortened by 6 bases and J by 2 bases, with 11 bases between the two germline ends. CDR3 region: CASSPQGAGNTIYF. The CDR3 nucleotides read TGTGCCAGCAGTCCACAGGGAGCTGGAAACACCATATATTTT.

J is TRBJ2-6 and V is TRBV6-6; D is possibly TRBD1 or TRBD2 (5 bases each). The CDR3 is 15 amino acids. Trimming pared 6 bases from V and 5 bases from J, leaving 14 bases between. Per germline, CDR1 MNHNY and CDR2 SVGAGI (reference sequence). CDR3 DNA sequence: TGTGCCAGCAGCCTCCGGGACCCGCGGGCCAACGTCCTGACTTTC. This translates into CASSLRDPRANVLTF.

This chain connects TRBV5-6 to TRBJ1-1, with D perhaps matching TRBD1 (5 bases). This CDR3 is built from 14 residues. CDR1 is SGHDT and CDR2 is YYEEEE in the germline V gene. Trimming took 4 bases from V and 6 from J, leaving 16 bases between them. CDR3 in DNA: TGTGCCAGCAGCCCCACGGGGAGGGACGCTGAAGCTTTCTTT. Translating it yields CASSPTGRDAEAFF.

This clone has only a few counts. The rearrangement uses TRBV30 and TRBJ2-7; possibly TRBD1 for D (6 bases). The V end lost 2 bases, the J end lost 6 bases, and 11 bases lay between the germline ends. The CDR3 runs to 12 residues. The V gene's germline CDR1 is GTSNPN and CDR2 SVGIG (reference sequence). CDR3 nucleotide sequence: TGTGCCTGGAGTCCTCAGACAGGCGAGCAGTACGTC. It yields the protein CAWSPQTGEQYV.

For the CDR3, the DNA is TGTGCCAGCTCACGGGCTGGGGCAGGGCTCGACAATGAGCAGTTCTTC. The encoded protein is CASSRAGAGLDNEQFF. V and J are TRBV18 and TRBJ2-1; a possible D gene is TRBD1 (5 bases). Between the trimmed V and J ends, which lost 4 bases and 5 bases, there was a span of 18 bases. This CDR3 contains 16 residues. Germline V gene lookup returns CDR1 KGHSH and CDR2 LQKENI.

The chain carries TRBV19 and TRBJ2-1; either TRBD1 or TRBD2 may fit D (6 bases each). V shed 6 bases and J shed 9 bases, with 12 bases lying between them. Germline V CDR1 and CDR2: LNHDA, SQIVND (reference sequence). The CDR3 runs to 12 residues. The CDR3: CASRPQGGEQFF. In DNA form, the CDR3 reads TGTGCCAGTAGACCACAGGGAGGTGAGCAGTTCTTC.

This clone has just a few counts. The chain joins TRBV4-2 to TRBJ2-5; TRBD2 matches at 9 bases. Germline assignment: CDR1 LGHNA and CDR2 YNFKEQ. The CDR3 is 15 amino acids. V lost 0 bases and J lost 10; bases outside the gene matches: 9. This CDR3 reads CASSQDRLAGRDQYF. The CDR3 bases are TGTGCCAGCAGCCAAGATCGCCTAGCGGGGAGGGACCAGTACTTC.

This chain connects TRBV29-1 to TRBJ2-1; TRBD1 matches at 8 bases. This CDR3 spans 13 amino acids. Germline loops: CDR1 SQVTM, CDR2 ANQGSEA. After removal of 8 bases from V and 7 bases from J, the junction contained 10 bases not matched to a gene. Written as DNA, the CDR3 is TGCAGCTCTCGGACAGGGACATTAAATGAGCAGTTCTTC. The encoded protein is CSSRTGTLNEQFF.

This clone was seen more than once but under ten times. One junction end does not reproduce the germline sequence, and a read error may be involved. This chain connects TRBV10-3 to TRBJ2-3; D gene uncertain. Germline V gene lookup returns CDR1 ENHRY and CDR2 SYGVKD. The CDR3 contains 14 residues. CDR3 DNA: TGTGCCATGAGTGCGGCAGAGGACACAGATACGCAGTATTTT. Translation: CAMSAAEDTDTQYF.

The rearrangement joins TRBV14 to TRBJ1-1, with TRBD1 identical over 7 bases. This CDR3 is 16 amino acids long. From germline, CDR1 is SGHDN and CDR2 FVKESK. V was clipped by 1 base and J by 1 base; unmatched bases: 6. The CDR3 DNA reads TGTGCCAGCAGCCAAGCATTGGGGACAGCGAACACTGAAGCTTTCTTT. This translates into CASSQALGTANTEAFF.

This chain connects TRBV2 to TRBJ2-3; D perhaps matches TRBD2 (5 bases). The CDR3 runs to 14 residues. The germline V gene encodes CDR1 SNHLY and CDR2 FYNNEI. Deletions cut 6 bases from V and 3 bases from J, with 13 bases between. CDR3 amino acids: CASRRVKRTDTQYF. The DNA for the CDR3 is TGTGCCAGCAGGAGGGTCAAGAGGACAGATACGCAGTATTTT.